This TCR beta chain was sequenced in a study of shared clonotypes between healthy human individuals. Assay: immunoSEQ multiplex PCR; the TCRdb copy retains only in-frame clones and omits some. This sample has roughly 2 million clones, with about 95% found just once. Trimming took off 5 bases at V and 2 bases at J, with 15 bases between the two ends. The germline CDR1 and CDR2 sequences are MNHEY and SMNVEV (reference sequence). The CDR3 has 15 residues. Note on this clone: Its target is unknown.

Whole-study results and caveats: The study found lower generation probabilities in non-shared clonotypes than in those shared by all four donors.

The chain joins TRBV27 to TRBJ2-5, with D perhaps matching TRBD1 or TRBD2 (6 bases each). This receptor was taken from a man aged 18 to 30 in good health. Sequencing was carried out using naive CD4+ T cells sorted from blood. The subset was: CD45RA+ positively selected. The CDR3 sequence is CASSLWGAQQETQYF. For the CDR3, the DNA is TGTGCCAGCAGTCTGTGGGGGGCGCAACAAGAGACCCAGTACTTC.